Described below is a single TCR beta chain sequence and its context. Its antigen is unknown. This sample is part of a study of T cells in localized non-small cell lung cancer. The V and J ends lost 1 base and 3 bases, in that order; junction bases with no gene match: 5. The CDR3 runs 16 residues. Germline CDR1 is SGHRS and CDR2 is YFSETQ. Study outcomes and limitations: One tumor region alone was sequenced, and heterogeneity therefore remains possible. Adjacent uninvolved lung had the highest clonality, suggesting focused antigen responses.

TCRdb's copy holds only in-frame clones and misses some; the assay was immunoSEQ multiplex PCR. Of tens of thousands of clones listed, roughly 89% were seen once; the top ten hold 22%. The TCR was taken from a man aged 40-75 years with stage I squamous cell lung carcinoma. The gene calls are TRBV5-1 and TRBJ2-2; 8 positions agree with TRBD2. This material consisted of peripheral blood, taken before any cancer treatment. This chain's CDR3 is CASSLTGRADTGELFF. In DNA, the CDR3 is TGCGCCAGCAGCTTGACCGGGAGGGCCGACACCGGGGAGCTGTTTTTT.